These 14 T cell receptor beta chains were all obtained from the same sample, sequenced in a study of blood T cells in healthy people across ages (dated by TCRdb to between 2014 and 2016). The library was made by 5' RACE. The data were produced on an Illumina HiSeq 2500. A second PCR of about 6 to 12 cycles was run with a J-beta primer mix and a sample-barcoded 5' primer. Using fastp trimming at Q25 and MiXCR clonotype assembly, TCRdb reanalyzed the public sequencing data and kept in-frame beta chains. A single entry per CDR3 protein holds the most common genes and DNA from its merged rows. Recorded for this sample are some 370,000 distinct CDR3 sequences; approximately 52% of them occurred a single time. Of the sample, approximately 51% falls within the top ten clones. The sequenced material came from blood. The receptors originated from a man in his sixties in good health.

The chain carries TRBV7-9 and TRBJ2-1; TRBD1 matches at 9 bases. The V gene's germline CDR1 is SEHNR and CDR2 FQNEAQ (reference sequence). This CDR3 has 18 residues. J gave up 9 bases and V 3 bases, and 18 bases lay outside the gene matches. The CDR3 here is CASSFGGARTGGSGEQFF. The CDR3 nucleotides read TGTGCCAGCAGCTTCGGCGGGGCCCGAACAGGGGGCTCAGGTGAGCAGTTCTTC.

This chain connects TRBV6-2 or TRBV6-3 to TRBJ1-1; 7 bases line up with TRBD1. CDR1 and CDR2 (germline): MNHEY, SVGEGT. V dropped 2 bases and J dropped 3; count of bases not matched to a gene: 6. There are 15 residues in the CDR3. Here the CDR3 reads CASSYETGIYTEAFF. CDR3 nucleotides: TGTGCCAGCAGTTACGAGACAGGGATCTACACTGAAGCTTTCTTT.

The table lists this clonotype with many counts. V and J are TRBV11-1 and TRBJ2-7; 7 bases line up with TRBD2. Germline V lookup: CDR1 SGHAT, CDR2 FQDESV (reference sequence). This CDR3 region has 16 residues. Unmatched junction bases numbered 13, after V lost 5 bases and J lost 3 bases. CDR3 in amino acids: CASSPRGGRAIYEQYF. CDR3 nucleotides: TGTGCCAGCAGCCCCCGCGGCGGGAGAGCCATCTACGAGCAGTACTTC.

This chain links TRBV10-3 with TRBJ2-1; 8 bases line up with TRBD2. Germline lookup yields CDR1 ENHRY and CDR2 SYGVKD. J lost 5 bases, V lost 10 bases, and 13 bases had no gene match. CDR3 length equals 15 residues. The CDR3 DNA sequence: TGTGCCACGTCGGGTGCGGGGGGTGGAAACAATGAGCAGTTCTTC. Translating it yields CATSGAGGGNNEQFF.

This clonotype was seen just once. V and J are TRBV15 and TRBJ2-1, with D possibly TRBD2 on 6 matching bases. The CDR3 totals 12 residues. Trimming took off 3 bases at V and 7 bases at J, with 7 bases between the two ends. In germline, CDR1 is LNHNV, CDR2 YYDKDF (reference sequence). CDR3 bases: TGTGCCACCAGCAGGGAGGGTAATGAGCAGTTCTTC. This gives the protein CATSREGNEQFF.

There are a few counts of this clonotype. The V and J genes are TRBV7-2 and TRBJ2-5; either TRBD1 or TRBD2 may supply D (6 bases each). The CDR3 is 16 amino acids. With 5 bases removed from V and 5 bases from J, the gap between germline ends came to 21 bases. Germline V CDR1 and CDR2: SGHTA, FQGNSA. The CDR3 here is CASSPQFRRGGETQYF. The DNA of the CDR3 is TGTGCCAGCAGCCCACAATTCAGGCGAGGGGGGGAGACCCAGTACTTC.

The count of this clonotype is one. The V and J genes are TRBV11-1 and TRBJ2-1; 8 bases align to TRBD1. CDR1 and CDR2 from the germline V gene are SGHAT and FQDESV (reference sequence). The ends lost 2 bases at V and 13 bases at J; junction bases unmatched: 19. This CDR3 spans 17 amino acids. CDR3 bases: TGTGCCAGCAGCTTAAATGTGCAGGGGGCCAGGAAAGAGACCCAGTTCTTC. It codes for CASSLNVQGARKETQFF. Drawing the rest from reference TRBV11-1 and TRBJ2-1, the complete variable domain is EAEVAQSPRYKITEKSQAVAFWCDPISGHATLYWYRQILGQGPELLVQFQDESVVDDSQLPKDRFSAERLKGVDSTLKIQPAELGDSAMYLCASSLNVQGARKETQFFGPGTRLTVL.

V gene TRBV12-3 or TRBV12-4 combines with J gene TRBJ1-2; maybe TRBD1 (5 bases). The CDR3 has 13 amino acids. V was cut by 5 bases and J by 7 bases, with 14 bases left in between. The CDR3 DNA follows: TGTGCCAGCAGTCCCCGGACCCAGGGTGGCTACACCTTC. This codes for CASSPRTQGGYTF.

The J gene is TRBJ2-7, the V gene TRBV11-2; TRBD2 matches at 7 bases. Trimming removed 5 bases from V and 2 bases from J; junction bases left unmatched: 18. This CDR3 spans 18 amino acids. In germline, CDR1 is SGHAT, CDR2 FQNNGV. In nucleotides, the CDR3 is TGTGCCAGCAGCCCCATTTCTCGGCGGCGGGGGACCGCCTACGAGCAGTACTTC. This gives the protein CASSPISRRRGTAYEQYF.

This clonotype was recorded a few times. This chain connects TRBV20-1 to TRBJ2-1; D remains unclear. The germline CDR1 and CDR2 sequences are DFQATT and SNEGSKA (reference sequence). This CDR3 has 12 amino acids. V dropped 5 bases and J dropped 6 bases, with 11 bases sitting between them. The CDR3 DNA sequence: TGCAGTGCTTCCCGAGCGATCAATGAGCAGTTCTTC. This codes for CSASRAINEQFF.

This chain uses TRBV7-8 with TRBJ2-7, with 13 bases matching TRBD2. This CDR3 is 16 amino acids long. Unmatched junction bases numbered 8, after V lost 5 bases and J lost 4 bases. Germline V lookup: CDR1 SGHVS, CDR2 FQNEAQ. The CDR3, as DNA: TGTGCCAGCAGCCGGACTAGCGGGAGTCCCTGGTACGAGCAGTACTTC. Translated: CASSRTSGSPWYEQYF.

The J gene is TRBJ2-1, the V gene TRBV6-1; perhaps TRBD2 as D (6 bases). The V gene's germline CDR1 is MNHNS and CDR2 SASEGT. V lost 7 bases, J lost 0 bases, and 19 bases lay in between. This CDR3 has 17 amino acids. DNA of the CDR3: TGTGCCAGCACCAAATCCGGGACTCGGAGCTCCTACAATGAGCAGTTCTTC. This encodes CASTKSGTRSSYNEQFF.

This clonotype was counted a single time. The chain has TRBV20-1 and TRBJ1-2, with TRBD1 as a possible D gene (6 bases). This CDR3 has 16 residues. Germline loops: CDR1 DFQATT, CDR2 SNEGSKA (reference sequence). The V end was cut by 1 base, the J end by 3 bases, with 18 bases between. CDR3 coding DNA: TGCAGTGCTAGAGGACTATACAGGGTTGGAGACTATGGCTACACCTTC. Protein: CSARGLYRVGDYGYTF.

The chain recombines TRBV15 with TRBJ2-2; tentative D call: TRBD2 (5 bases). Germline CDR1 LNHNV, CDR2 YYDKDF (reference sequence). The CDR3 length is 15 residues. The V gene lost 3 bases and the J gene lost 2 bases, with 10 bases spanning the gap. The CDR3 region has the DNA TGTGCCACCAGCAGCGGGGTATTAAACACCGGGGAGCTGTTTTTT. Residues: CATSSGVLNTGELFF.